Sequencing of this T cell receptor (beta chain) was carried out in a study of response to subunit inactivated influenza vaccine. Study findings and constraints: Seasonal influenza vaccination, on each occasion, was suggested by the authors to recruit few new T cells.

In its sample, this clonotype was seen a few times. Antigen: not known. TCRdb reprocessed the RT-PCR reads via MiXCR and lists one record per CDR3 protein. The sample records about 570,000 distinct CDR3 sequences, over 9.5% being singletons. This CDR3 has 13 amino acids. Per germline, CDR1 SGHDT and CDR2 YYEEEE. Trimming removed 4 bases from V and 6 bases from J; junction bases left unmatched: 7. This sequence joins TRBV5-6 and TRBJ2-7; 7 bases are a match to TRBD1. The starting material was PBMCs from blood, obtained on the day of vaccination. The receptor comes from a man in his fifties who received an inactivated influenza vaccine. The CDR3 region is CASSTGTAGEQYF. Here the CDR3 DNA reads TGTGCCAGCAGCACCGGGACAGCTGGCGAGCAGTACTTC.